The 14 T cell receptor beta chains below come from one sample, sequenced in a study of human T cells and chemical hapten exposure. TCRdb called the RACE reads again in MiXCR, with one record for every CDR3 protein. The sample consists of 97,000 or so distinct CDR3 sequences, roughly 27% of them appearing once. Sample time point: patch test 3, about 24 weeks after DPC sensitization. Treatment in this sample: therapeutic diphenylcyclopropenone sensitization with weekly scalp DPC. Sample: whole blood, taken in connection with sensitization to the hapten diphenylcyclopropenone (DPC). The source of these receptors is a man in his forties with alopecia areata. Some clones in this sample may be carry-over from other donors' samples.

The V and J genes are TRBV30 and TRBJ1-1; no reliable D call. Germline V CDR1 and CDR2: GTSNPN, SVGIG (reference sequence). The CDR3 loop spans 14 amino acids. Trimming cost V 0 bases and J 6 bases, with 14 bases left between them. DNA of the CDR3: TGTGCCTGGAGTGTAGGCAGGAGGGCCCCTGAAGCTTTCTTT. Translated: CAWSVGRRAPEAFF.

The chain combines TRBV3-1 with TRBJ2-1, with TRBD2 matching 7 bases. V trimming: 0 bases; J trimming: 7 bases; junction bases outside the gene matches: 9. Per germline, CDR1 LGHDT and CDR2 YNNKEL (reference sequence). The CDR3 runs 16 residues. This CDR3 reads CASSQDIGTKGNEQFF. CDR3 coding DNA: TGTGCCAGCAGCCAAGATATAGGGACTAAGGGGAATGAGCAGTTCTTC.

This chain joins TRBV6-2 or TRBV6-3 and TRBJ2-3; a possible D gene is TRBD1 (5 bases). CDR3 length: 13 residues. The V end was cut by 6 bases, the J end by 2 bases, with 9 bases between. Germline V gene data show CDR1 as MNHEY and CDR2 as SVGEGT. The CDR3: CASRAGNTDTQYF. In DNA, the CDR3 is TGTGCCAGCAGAGCAGGGAACACAGATACGCAGTATTTT.

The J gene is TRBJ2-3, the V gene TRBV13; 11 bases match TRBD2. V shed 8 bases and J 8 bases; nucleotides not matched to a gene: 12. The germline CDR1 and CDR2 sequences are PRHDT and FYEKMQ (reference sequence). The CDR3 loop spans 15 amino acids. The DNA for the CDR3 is TGTGCCAGCCTCCTTAAAACTAGCGGGAGTTTTACGCAGTATTTT. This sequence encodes CASLLKTSGSFTQYF. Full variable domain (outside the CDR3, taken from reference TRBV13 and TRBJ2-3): AAGVIQSPRHLIKEKRETATLKCYPIPRHDTVYWYQQGPGQDPQFLISFYEKMQSDKGSIPDRFSAQQFSDYHSELNMSSLELGDSALYFCASLLKTSGSFTQYFGPGTRLTVL.

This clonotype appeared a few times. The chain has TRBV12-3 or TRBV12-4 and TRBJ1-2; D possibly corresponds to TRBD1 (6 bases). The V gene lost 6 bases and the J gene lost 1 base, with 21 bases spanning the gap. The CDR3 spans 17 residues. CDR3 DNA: TGTGCCAGCAGGCTTGGGGGCGGAGGATGGAATAACTATGGCTACACCTTC. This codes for CASRLGGGGWNNYGYTF.

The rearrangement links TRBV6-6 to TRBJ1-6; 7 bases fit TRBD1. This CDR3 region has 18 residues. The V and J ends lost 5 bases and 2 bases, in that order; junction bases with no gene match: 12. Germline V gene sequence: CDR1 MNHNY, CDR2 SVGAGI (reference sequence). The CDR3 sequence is CASSRTGTSITYNSPLHF. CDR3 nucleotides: TGTGCCAGCAGTAGGACAGGAACCTCTATTACCTATAATTCACCCCTCCACTTT.

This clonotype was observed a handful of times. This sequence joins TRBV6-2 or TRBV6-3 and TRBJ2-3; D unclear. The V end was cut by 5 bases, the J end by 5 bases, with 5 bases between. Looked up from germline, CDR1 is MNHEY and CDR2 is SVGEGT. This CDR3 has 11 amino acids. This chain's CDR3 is CASSDRDTQYF. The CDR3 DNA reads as TGTGCCAGCAGTGACCGAGATACGCAGTATTTT.

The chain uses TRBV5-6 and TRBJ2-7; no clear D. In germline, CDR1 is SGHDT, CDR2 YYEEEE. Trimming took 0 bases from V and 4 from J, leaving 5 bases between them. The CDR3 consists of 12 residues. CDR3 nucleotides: TGTGCCAGCAGCTTGGATCAGTACGAGCAGTACTTC. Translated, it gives CASSLDQYEQYF. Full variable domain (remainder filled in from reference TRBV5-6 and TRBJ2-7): DAGVTQSPTHLIKTRGQQVTLRCSPKSGHDTVSWYQQALGQGPQFIFQYYEEEERQRGNFPDRFSGHQFPNYSSELNVNALLLGDSALYLCASSLDQYEQYFGPGTRLTVT.

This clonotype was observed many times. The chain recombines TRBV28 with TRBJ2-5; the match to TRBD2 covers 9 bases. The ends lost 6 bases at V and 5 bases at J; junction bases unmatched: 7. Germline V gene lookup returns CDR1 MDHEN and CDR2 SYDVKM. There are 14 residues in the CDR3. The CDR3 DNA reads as TGTGCCAGCAGGCGCGGGAGGGCGGAGGAGACCCAGTACTTC. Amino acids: CASRRGRAEETQYF.

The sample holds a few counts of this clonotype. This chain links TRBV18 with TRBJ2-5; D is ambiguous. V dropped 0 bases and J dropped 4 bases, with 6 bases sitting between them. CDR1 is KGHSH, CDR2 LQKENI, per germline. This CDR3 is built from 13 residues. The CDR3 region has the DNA TGTGCCAGCTCACCACCCGTCGGAGAGACCCAGTACTTC. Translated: CASSPPVGETQYF.

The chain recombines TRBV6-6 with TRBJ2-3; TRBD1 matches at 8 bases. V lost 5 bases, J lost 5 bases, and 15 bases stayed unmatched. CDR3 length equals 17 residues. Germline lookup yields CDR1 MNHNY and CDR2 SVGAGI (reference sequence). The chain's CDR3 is CASSPLEQGAGRDTQYF. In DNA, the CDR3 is TGTGCCAGCAGTCCACTGGAGCAGGGGGCAGGTAGAGATACGCAGTATTTT.

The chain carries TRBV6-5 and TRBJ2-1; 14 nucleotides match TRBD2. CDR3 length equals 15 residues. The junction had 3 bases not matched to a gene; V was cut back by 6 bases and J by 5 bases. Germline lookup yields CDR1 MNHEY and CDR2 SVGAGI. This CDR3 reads CASRLGLAGDNEQFF. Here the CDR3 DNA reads TGTGCCAGCAGACTGGGACTAGCGGGAGACAATGAGCAGTTCTTC.

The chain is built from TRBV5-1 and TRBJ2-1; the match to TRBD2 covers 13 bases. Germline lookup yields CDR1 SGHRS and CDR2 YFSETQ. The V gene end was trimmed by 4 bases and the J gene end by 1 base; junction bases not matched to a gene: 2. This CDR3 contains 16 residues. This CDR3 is CASSRTSGSSYNEQFF. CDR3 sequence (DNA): TGCGCCAGCAGCCGGACTAGCGGGAGTTCCTACAATGAGCAGTTCTTC.

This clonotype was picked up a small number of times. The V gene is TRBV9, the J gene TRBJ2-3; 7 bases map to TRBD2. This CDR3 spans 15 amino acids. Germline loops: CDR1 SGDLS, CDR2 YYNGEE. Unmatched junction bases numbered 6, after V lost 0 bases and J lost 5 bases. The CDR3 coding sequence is TGTGCCAGCAGCGTAGCGGGAGGAGGGAAAGATACGCAGTATTTT. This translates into CASSVAGGGKDTQYF.